This T cell receptor (beta chain) was recorded in a study of neurological immune-mediated disorders. Broader study findings: Healthy controls had more TCR clonal expansion than multiple sclerosis, which showed the least, whereas HTLV-1-associated myelopathy showed the most.

Germline values: CDR1 MNHEY, CDR2 SMNVEV (reference sequence). The length of the CDR3 is 17 residues. Trimming removed 4 bases from V and 0 bases from J; junction bases left unmatched: 7. The method for making cDNA was 5'RACE, and it used 10-nucleotide random UMIs. TCRdb called the 5' RACE reads again in MiXCR, with one record for every CDR3 protein. The sample consists of approximately 40,000 distinct CDR3 sequences, around a fifth of them appearing once. Time point described: technical triplicate 3. This clonotype appeared many times. Its antigen is not known. The TCR comes from a man aged 55-75 years with HTLV-1-associated myelopathy (HAM/TSP). The chain employs TRBV27 and TRBJ2-2; 8 positions match TRBD2. Sequenced sample: PBMCs. In nucleotides, the CDR3 is TGTGCCAGCAGTTCTCCGATACTAGCGGCGAACACCGGGGAGCTGTTTTTT. It yields the protein CASSSPILAANTGELFF.